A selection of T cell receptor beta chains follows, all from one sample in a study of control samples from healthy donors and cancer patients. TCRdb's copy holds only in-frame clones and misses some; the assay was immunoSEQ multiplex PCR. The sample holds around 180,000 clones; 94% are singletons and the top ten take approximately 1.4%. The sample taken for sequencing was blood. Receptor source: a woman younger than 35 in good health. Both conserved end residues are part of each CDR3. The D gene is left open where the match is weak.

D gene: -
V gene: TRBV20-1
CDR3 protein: CSASAGVHTGELFF

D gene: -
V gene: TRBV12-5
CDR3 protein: CASGLVPGGYTF

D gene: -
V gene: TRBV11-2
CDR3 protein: CASSLESAEDTQYF

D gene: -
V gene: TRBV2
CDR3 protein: CASSDRDRPQNTEAFF

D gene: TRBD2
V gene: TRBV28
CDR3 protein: CASSPWAGGTNEQFF

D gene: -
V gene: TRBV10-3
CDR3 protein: CATSNTGELFF

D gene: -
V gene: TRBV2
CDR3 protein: CASSEEAGSSGNTIYF

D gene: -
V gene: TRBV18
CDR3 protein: CASSQGADSTDTQYF

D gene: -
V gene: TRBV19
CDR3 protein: CASRAVLNTEAFF

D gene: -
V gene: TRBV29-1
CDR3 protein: CSVDLPTGGYEQYF

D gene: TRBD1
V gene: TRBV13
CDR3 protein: CASSPRTGARTEAFF

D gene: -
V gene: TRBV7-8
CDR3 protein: CASSLGPVAKNIQYF

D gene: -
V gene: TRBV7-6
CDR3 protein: CASSLRLGNTGELFF

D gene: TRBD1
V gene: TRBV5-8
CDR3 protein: CASSSGTAASNYGYTF

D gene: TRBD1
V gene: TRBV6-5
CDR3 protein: CASSTYGTGNEKLFF

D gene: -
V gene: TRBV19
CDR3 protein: CASSILGGASSYNEQFF

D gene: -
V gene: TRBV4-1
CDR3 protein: CASSQTRDAYGYTF

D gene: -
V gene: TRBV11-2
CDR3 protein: CASSHGTTEAFF

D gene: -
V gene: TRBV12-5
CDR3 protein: CASGLTQTGASYGYTF

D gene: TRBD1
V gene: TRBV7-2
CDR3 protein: CASSPGQGMPLHF

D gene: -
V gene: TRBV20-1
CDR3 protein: CSASRPGGYNQPQHF

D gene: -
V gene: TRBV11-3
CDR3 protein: CASTKAYTRGVVNTEAFF

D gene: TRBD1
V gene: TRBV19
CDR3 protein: CASSPRGQVIYNEQFF

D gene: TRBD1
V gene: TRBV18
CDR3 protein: CASSLGQEAFF

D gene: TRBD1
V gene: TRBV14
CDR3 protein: CASSQGTGAYEQYF

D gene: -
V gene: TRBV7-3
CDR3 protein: CASSKGVSETQYF

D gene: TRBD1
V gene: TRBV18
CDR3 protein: CASSPFGTGVITDTQYF

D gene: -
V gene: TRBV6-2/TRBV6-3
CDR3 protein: CASSYLSEKDTEAFF

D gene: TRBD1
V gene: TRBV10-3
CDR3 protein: CAISGSSGDRFSSTDTQYF

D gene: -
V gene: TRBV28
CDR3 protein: CASSRPVYNEQFF

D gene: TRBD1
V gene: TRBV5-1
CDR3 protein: CASSLEDRGPRAFF

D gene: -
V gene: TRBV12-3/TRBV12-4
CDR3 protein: CASSPRDVYGYTF

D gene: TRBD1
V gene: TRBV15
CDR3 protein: CATSRDGGRGYQPQHF

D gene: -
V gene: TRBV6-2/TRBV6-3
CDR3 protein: CASSYSMENPSAVAKNIQYF

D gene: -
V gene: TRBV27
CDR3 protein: CASSLGAVNTGELFF

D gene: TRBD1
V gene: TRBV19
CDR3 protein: CASSLGQGPIF

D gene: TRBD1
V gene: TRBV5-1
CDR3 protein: CASSLAGRGYTEAFF

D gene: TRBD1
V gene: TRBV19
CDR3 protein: CASSLKTGQPYEQYF

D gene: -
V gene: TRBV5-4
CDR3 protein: CASSFTGLLGNTIYF

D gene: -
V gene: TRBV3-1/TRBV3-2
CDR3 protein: CASSQGLNQPQHF

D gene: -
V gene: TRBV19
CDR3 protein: CASSIGVSRIETQYF

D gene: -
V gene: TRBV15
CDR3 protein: CATSFHGGNTEAFF

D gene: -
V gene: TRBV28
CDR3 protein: CASSPAGGNTGELFF

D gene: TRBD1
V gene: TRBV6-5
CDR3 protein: CASSPDRVANEKLFF

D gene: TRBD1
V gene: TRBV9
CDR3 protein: CASSEGQHNSPLHF

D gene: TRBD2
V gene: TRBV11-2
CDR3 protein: CASSLGAGGPYNEQFF

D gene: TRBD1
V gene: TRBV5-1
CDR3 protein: CASSIGTGNVETQYF

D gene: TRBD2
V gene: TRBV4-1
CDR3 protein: CASSHRAGETDTQYF

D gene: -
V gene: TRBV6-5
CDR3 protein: CASSYRQTRAYGYTF

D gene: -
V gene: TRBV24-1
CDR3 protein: CATSEGRALSEKLFF

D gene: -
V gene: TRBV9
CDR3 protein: CASSVGPQGWRNTEAFF

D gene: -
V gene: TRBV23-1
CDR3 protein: CASSQTGTSSPSYEAFF

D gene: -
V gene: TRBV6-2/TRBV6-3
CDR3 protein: CASSVDRAAYEQYF